This TCR beta chain was documented in a study of T cells after somatic rescue of genetic block. CDR3 length: 14 amino acids. Germline values: CDR1 SEHNR, CDR2 FQNEAQ (reference sequence). Trimming removed 3 bases at V and 4 bases at J, with 12 bases between. The assay was immunoSEQ multiplex PCR, and TCRdb's table has in-frame clones only and misses some. This sample has tens of thousands of clones, with just over 90% found just once. V usage is TRBV7-9 and J usage is TRBJ1-2; D uncertain. The sample taken for sequencing was peripheral blood mononuclear cells (PBMCs). This TCR was recovered from a man aged 30 to 45. The DNA of the CDR3 is TGTGCCAGCAGCTTTTTAGGCTCGATCTATGGCTACACCTTC. Translation: CASSFLGSIYGYTF.